This T cell receptor beta chain is drawn from a study of tumor and adjacent non-tumor tissue in lung cancer. CDR3 length: 17 amino acids. The germline gives CDR1 LGHNA, CDR2 YNFKEQ. The template was RNA from unsorted bulk tissue. A modified ARM-PCR protocol with three rounds of nested PCR amplified TCRbeta. TCRdb itself ran the multiplex PCR reads through MiXCR, one entry per CDR3 protein. Seen here are about 120,000 distinct CDR3 sequences, 66% observed once, and the top ten hold more than 10%. Turning to this clonotype: The target antigen is unknown. Relative to the germline gene, one junction end is altered; a read error may explain this.

Findings and limits, study-wide: Compared with tumor, normal lung showed significantly lower TCR diversity.

Sequencing was performed on lung tumor tissue. The TCR sequence derives from a young man with non-small cell lung cancer. The V call is TRBV4-2, the J call TRBJ1-5, with TRBD1 identical over 7 bases. The CDR3 DNA follows: TGTGCCAGCAGCCGAGATTTAGGGGGCTCGCCTAATCAGCCTCAGCATTTT. This sequence encodes CASSRDLGGSPNQPQHF.